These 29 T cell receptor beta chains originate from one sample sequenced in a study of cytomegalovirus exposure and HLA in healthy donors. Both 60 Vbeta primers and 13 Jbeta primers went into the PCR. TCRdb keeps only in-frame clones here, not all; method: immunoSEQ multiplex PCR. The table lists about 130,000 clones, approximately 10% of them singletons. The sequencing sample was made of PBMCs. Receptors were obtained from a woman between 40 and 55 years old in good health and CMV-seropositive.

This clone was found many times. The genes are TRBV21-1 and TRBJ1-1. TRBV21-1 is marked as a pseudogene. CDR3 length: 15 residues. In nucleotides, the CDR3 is TGTGCCAGCAGCATAGGAGGGTTTGTGAGGACTGAAGCTTTCTTT. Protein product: CASSIGGFVRTEAFF.

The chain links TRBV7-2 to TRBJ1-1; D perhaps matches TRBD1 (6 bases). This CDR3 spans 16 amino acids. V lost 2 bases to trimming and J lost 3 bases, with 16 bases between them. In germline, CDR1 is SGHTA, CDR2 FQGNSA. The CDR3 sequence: CASSLQGGRMDTEAFF. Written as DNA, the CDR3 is TGTGCCAGCAGCTTACAAGGGGGTCGGATGGACACTGAAGCTTTCTTT.

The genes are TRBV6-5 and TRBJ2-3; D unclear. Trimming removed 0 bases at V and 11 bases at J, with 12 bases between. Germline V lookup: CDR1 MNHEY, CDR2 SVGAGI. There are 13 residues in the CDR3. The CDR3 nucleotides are TGTGCCAGCAGTTACTCGGTCAGATGGCAGCAGTATTTT. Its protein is CASSYSVRWQQYF.

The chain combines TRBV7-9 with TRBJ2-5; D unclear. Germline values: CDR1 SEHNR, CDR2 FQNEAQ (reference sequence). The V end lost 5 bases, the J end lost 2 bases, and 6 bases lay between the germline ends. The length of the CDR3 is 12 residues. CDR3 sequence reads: CASSPIQETQYF. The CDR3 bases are TGTGCCAGCAGCCCTATTCAAGAGACCCAGTACTTC. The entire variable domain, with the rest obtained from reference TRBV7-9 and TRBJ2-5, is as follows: DTGVSQNPRHKITKRGQNVTFRCDPISEHNRLYWYRQTLGQGPEFLTYFQNEAQLEKSRLLSDRFSAERPKGSFSTLEIQRTEQGDSAMYLCASSPIQETQYFGPGTRLLVL.

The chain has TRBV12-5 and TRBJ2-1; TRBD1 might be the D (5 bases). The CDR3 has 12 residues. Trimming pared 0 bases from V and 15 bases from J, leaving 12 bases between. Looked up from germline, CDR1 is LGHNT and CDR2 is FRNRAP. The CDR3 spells CASGLVGQGRFF. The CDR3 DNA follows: TGTGCTAGTGGTTTGGTAGGTCAGGGAAGGTTCTTC.

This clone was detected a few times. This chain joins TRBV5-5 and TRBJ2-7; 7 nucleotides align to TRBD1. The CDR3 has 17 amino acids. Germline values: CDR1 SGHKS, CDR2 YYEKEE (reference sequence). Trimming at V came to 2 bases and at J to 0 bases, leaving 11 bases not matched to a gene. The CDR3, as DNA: TGTGCCAGCAGCTTATTGGCAGGACAGGTCAGCTCCTACGAGCAGTACTTC. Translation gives CASSLLAGQVSSYEQYF.

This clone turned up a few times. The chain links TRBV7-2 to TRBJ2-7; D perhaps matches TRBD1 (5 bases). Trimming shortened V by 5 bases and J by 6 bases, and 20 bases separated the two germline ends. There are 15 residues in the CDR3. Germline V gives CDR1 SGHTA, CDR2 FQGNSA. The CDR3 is CASSITGLPRGEQYF. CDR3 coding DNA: TGTGCCAGCAGCATAACGGGCCTCCCAAGGGGCGAGCAGTACTTC.

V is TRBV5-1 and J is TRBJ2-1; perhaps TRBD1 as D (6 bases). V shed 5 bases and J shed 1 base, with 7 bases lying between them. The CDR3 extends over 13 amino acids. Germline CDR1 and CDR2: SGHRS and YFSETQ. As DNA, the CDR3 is TGCGCCAGCAGAACAGGGTCCTACAATGAGCAGTTCTTC. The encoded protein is CASRTGSYNEQFF.

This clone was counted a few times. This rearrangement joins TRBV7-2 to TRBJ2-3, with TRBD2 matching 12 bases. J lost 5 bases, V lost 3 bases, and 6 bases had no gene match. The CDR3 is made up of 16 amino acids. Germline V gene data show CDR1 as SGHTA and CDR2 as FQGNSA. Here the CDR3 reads CASSFRASGGGDTQYF. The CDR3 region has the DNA TGTGCCAGCAGCTTTCGGGCTAGCGGGGGGGGAGATACGCAGTATTTT.

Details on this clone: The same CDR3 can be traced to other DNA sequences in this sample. As DNA, the CDR3 is TGTGCCAGTAGTAGAGGAAACCAAGAGACCCAGTACTTC. This codes for CASSRGNQETQYF. V is TRBV19 and J is TRBJ2-5; D remains ambiguous. The germline V gene has CDR1 LNHDA and CDR2 SQIVND (reference sequence). This CDR3 is built from 13 residues. The germline V and J ends were trimmed by 4 bases and 0 bases, with 6 bases remaining between them.

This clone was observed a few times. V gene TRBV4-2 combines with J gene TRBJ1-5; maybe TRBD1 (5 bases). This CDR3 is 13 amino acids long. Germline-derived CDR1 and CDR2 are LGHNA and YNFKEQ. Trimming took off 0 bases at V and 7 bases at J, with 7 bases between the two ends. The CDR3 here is CASSQDKGQPQHF. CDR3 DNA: TGTGCCAGCAGCCAAGATAAGGGGCAGCCCCAGCATTTT.

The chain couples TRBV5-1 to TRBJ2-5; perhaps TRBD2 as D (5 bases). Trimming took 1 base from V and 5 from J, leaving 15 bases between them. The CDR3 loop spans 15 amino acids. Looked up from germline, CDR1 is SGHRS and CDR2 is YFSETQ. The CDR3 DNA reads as TGCGCCAGCAGCTTGATGTCCGGGGATCTCGAGACCCAGTACTTC. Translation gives CASSLMSGDLETQYF. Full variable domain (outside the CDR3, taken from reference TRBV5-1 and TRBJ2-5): KAGVTQTPRYLIKTRGQQVTLSCSPISGHRSVSWYQQTPGQGLQFLFEYFSETQRNKGNFPGRFSGRQFSNSRSEMNVSTLELGDSALYLCASSLMSGDLETQYFGPGTRLLVL.

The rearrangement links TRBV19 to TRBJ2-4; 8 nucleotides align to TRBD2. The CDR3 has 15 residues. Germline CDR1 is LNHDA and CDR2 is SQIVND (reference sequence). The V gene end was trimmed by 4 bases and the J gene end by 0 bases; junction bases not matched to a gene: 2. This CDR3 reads CASSSGGIAKNIQYF. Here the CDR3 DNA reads TGTGCCAGTAGTAGCGGGGGGATAGCCAAAAACATTCAGTACTTC.

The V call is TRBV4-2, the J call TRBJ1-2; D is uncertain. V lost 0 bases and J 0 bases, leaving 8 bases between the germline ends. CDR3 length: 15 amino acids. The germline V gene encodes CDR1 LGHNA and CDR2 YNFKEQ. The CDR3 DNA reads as TGTGCCAGCAGCCAAGAATCGGTAGCTAACTATGGCTACACCTTC. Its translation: CASSQESVANYGYTF.

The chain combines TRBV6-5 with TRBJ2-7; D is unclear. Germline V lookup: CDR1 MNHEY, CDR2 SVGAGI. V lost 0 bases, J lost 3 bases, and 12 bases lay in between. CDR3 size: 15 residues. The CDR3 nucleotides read TGTGCCAGCAGTTACTCGCTCACCACCGGCTACGAGCAGTACTTC. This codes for CASSYSLTTGYEQYF.

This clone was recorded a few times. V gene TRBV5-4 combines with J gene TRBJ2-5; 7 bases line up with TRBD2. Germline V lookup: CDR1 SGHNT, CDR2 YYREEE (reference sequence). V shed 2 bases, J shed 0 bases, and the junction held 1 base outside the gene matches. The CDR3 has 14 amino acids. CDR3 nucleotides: TGTGCCAGCAGCTTAGCGGGAAACCAAGAGACCCAGTACTTC. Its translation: CASSLAGNQETQYF.

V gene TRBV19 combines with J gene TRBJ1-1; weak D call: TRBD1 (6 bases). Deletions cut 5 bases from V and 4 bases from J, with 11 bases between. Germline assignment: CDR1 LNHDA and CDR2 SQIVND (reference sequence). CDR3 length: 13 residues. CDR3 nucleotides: TGTGCCAGTAGTCAGGTAGGGGGCACTGAAGCTTTCTTT. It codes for CASSQVGGTEAFF.

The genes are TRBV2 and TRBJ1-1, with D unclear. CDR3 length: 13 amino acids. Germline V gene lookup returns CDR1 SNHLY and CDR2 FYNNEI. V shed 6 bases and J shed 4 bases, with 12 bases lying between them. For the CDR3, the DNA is TGTGCCAGCAGGCCCGAAGGGAGCACTGAAGCTTTCTTT. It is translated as CASRPEGSTEAFF.

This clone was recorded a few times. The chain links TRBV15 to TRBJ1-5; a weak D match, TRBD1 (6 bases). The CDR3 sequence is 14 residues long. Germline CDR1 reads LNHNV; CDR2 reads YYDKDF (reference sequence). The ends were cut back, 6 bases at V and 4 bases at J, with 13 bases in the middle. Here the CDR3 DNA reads TGTGCCACCAGTAAATGGCAGGGGAATCAGCCCCAGCATTTT. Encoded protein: CATSKWQGNQPQHF. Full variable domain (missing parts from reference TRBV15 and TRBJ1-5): DAMVIQNPRYQVTQFGKPVTLSCSQTLNHNVMYWYQQKSSQAPKLLFHYYDKDFNNEADTPDNFQSRRPNTSFCFLDIRSPGLGDTAMYLCATSKWQGNQPQHFGDGTRLSIL.

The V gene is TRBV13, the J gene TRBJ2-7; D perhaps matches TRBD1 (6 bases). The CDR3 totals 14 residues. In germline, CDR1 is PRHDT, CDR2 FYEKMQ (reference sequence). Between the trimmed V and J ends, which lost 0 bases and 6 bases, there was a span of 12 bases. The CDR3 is CASSLGWAGAEQYF. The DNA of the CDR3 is TGTGCCAGCAGCTTAGGGTGGGCAGGGGCCGAGCAGTACTTC.

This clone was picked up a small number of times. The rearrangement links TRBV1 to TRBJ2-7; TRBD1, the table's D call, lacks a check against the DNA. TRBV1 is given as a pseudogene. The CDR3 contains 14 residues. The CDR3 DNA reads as TGCACCAGCCGACAGTTGACAGAGAACTACGAGCAGTACTTC. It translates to CTSRQLTENYEQYF.

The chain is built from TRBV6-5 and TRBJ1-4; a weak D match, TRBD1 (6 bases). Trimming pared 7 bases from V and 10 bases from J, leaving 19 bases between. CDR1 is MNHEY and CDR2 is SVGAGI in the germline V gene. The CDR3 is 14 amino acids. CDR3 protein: CASMNGGMSGKLFF. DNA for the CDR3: TGTGCCAGCATGAATGGGGGCATGTCCGGAAAACTGTTTTTT.

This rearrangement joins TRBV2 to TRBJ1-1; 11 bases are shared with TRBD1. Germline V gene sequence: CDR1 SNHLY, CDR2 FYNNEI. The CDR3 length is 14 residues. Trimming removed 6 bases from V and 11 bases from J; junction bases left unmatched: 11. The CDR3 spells CASRKGQGALRAFF. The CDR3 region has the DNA TGTGCCAGCAGGAAAGGACAGGGGGCCCTTCGGGCTTTCTTT.

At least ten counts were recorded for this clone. CDR3 loop: CASSLGTGGETDTQYF. The CDR3 DNA reads as TGTGCCAGCAGTTTAGGTACAGGGGGCGAAACAGATACGCAGTATTTT. The chain joins TRBV27 to TRBJ2-3; 9 bases are a match to TRBD1. Germline lookup yields CDR1 MNHEY and CDR2 SMNVEV (reference sequence). The length of the CDR3 is 16 residues. With V trimmed by 2 bases and J by 3 bases, 6 bases remained unmatched.

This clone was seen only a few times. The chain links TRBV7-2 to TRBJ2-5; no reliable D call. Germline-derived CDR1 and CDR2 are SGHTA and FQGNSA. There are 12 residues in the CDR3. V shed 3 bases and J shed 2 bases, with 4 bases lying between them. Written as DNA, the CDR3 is TGTGCCAGCAGCTTCCCTCAAGAGACCCAGTACTTC. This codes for CASSFPQETQYF.

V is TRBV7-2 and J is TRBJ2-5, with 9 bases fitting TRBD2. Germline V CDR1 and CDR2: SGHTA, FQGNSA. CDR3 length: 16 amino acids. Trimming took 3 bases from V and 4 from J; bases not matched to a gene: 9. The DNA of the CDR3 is TGTGCCAGCAGCTTTATGGCGGGGGGGGGTGTAGAGACCCAGTACTTC. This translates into CASSFMAGGGVETQYF. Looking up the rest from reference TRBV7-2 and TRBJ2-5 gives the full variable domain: GAGVSQSPSNKVTEKGKDVELRCDPISGHTALYWYRQSLGQGLEFLIYFQGNSAPDKSGLPSDRFSAERTGGSVSTLTIQRTQQEDSAVYLCASSFMAGGGVETQYFGPGTRLLVL.

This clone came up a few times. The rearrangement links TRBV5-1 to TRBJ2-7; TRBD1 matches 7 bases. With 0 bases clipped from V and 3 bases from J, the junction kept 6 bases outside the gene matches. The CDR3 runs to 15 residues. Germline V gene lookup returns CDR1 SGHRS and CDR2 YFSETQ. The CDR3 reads CASSLGHTGDYEQYF. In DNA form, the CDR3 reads TGCGCCAGCAGCTTGGGGCACACAGGGGACTACGAGCAGTACTTC.

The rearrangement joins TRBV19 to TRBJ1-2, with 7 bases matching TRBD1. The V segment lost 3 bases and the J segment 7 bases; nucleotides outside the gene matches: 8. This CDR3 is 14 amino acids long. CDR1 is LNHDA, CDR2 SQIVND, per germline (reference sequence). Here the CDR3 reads CASSIVEGASGYTF. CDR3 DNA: TGTGCCAGTAGTATTGTAGAGGGGGCCTCTGGCTACACCTTC.

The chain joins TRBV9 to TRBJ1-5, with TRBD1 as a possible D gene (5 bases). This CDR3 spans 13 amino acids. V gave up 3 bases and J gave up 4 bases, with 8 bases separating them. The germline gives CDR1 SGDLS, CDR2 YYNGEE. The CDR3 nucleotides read TGTGCCAGCAGCGCGACAGATAATCAGCCCCAGCATTTT. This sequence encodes CASSATDNQPQHF.